A single TCR beta chain is shown here with its context. The antigen is undetermined. Primers included in the PCR were 60 Vbeta and 13 Jbeta primers. Method: immunoSEQ multiplex PCR; TCRdb's copy keeps in-frame clones and lacks some. The repertoire has approximately 160,000 clones, about four fifths of them found once; the top ten carry around 1.5%. These data are taken from a study of cytomegalovirus exposure and HLA in healthy donors. The overall study: An earlier analysis found fewer than 120 million unique TCR beta sequences from approximately 170 million T cells. Overall study findings and caveats: Looking again later, the authors saw that most CMV-associated TCR beta chains seemed HLA-restricted. Only CMV serostatus was available as immune exposure information.

V lost 6 bases to trimming and J lost 0 bases, with 9 bases between them. The germline V gene encodes CDR1 KGHSH and CDR2 LQKENI. The CDR3 loop spans 15 amino acids. The genes are TRBV18 and TRBJ2-6; D gene unclear. The sequenced material came from PBMCs. This sequence originates from a male donor in good health and CMV-seronegative. This CDR3 reads CASSSSYSGANVLTF. In nucleotides, the CDR3 is TGTGCCAGCTCCAGTTCTTACTCTGGGGCCAACGTCCTGACTTTC.